Listed here are 29 T cell receptor beta chains from one sample, sequenced in a study of cytomegalovirus exposure and HLA in healthy donors. The PCR contained 60 Vbeta and 13 Jbeta primers. Generated by immunoSEQ multiplex PCR, the TCRdb table keeps only in-frame clones and is missing some. The sample yields 150,000 to 200,000 clones, around 84% seen once. The sample comprised PBMCs. These receptors all come from a man aged 18 to 29 in good health and CMV-seropositive.

The chain uses TRBV14 and TRBJ2-7, with a weak D call TRBD1 (5 bases). Germline CDR1 and CDR2: SGHDN and FVKESK. The CDR3 covers 13 residues. V was pared by 2 bases and J by 1 base, with 6 bases between. The CDR3 DNA sequence: TGTGCCAGCAGCCAACAGGGATCCTACGAGCAGTACTTC. As protein: CASSQQGSYEQYF.

The V gene is TRBV7-3, the J gene TRBJ2-3; 9 positions agree with TRBD2. CDR3 length equals 15 residues. Trimming cost V 5 bases and J 7 bases; bases outside gene matches: 10. CDR1 and CDR2 (germline): SGHTA, FQGTGA. The CDR3 nucleotides are TGTGCCAGCAGCCTACTAGCGGGCGCCGACAATACGCAGTATTTT. This gives the protein CASSLLAGADNTQYF.

The chain couples TRBV19 to TRBJ1-6, with no clear D. The ends were cut back, 7 bases at V and 8 bases at J, with 12 bases in the middle. The germline V gene has CDR1 LNHDA and CDR2 SQIVND (reference sequence). This CDR3 is 13 amino acids long. CDR3 sequence (DNA): TGTGCCAGTACCTTAGCGGGTGATTCACCCCTCCACTTT. This codes for CASTLAGDSPLHF.

This chain joins TRBV27 and TRBJ2-7; perhaps TRBD1 as D (5 bases). Trimming took off 6 bases at V and 9 bases at J, with 15 bases between the two ends. The CDR3 is made up of 12 amino acids. Germline CDR1 reads MNHEY; CDR2 reads SMNVEV (reference sequence). The CDR3 coding sequence is TGTGCCAGCAGCACAGGTGGGCCCGGGCAGTACTTC. The encoded protein is CASSTGGPGQYF.

This chain connects TRBV7-3 to TRBJ1-5; D uncertain. The CDR3 is 13 residues long. Looked up from germline, CDR1 is SGHTA and CDR2 is FQGTGA. V lost 5 bases and J 1 base, leaving 6 bases between the germline ends. The CDR3: CASSPGSNQPQHF. In nucleotides, the CDR3 is TGTGCCAGCAGCCCCGGGAGCAATCAGCCCCAGCATTTT. The full variable domain, in which reference TRBV7-3 and TRBJ1-5 provide the parts outside the CDR3, is GAGVSQTPSNKVTEKGKYVELRCDPISGHTALYWYRQSLGQGPEFLIYFQGTGAADDSGLPNDRFFAVRPEGSVSTLKIQRTERGDSAVYLCASSPGSNQPQHFGDGTRLSIL.

Turning to this clone: At one end, the junction sequence differs from germline, possibly due to a read error. The CDR3 sequence is CASSLTVVNAEAFF. The CDR3 DNA sequence: TGTGCCAGCAGCTTAACTGTAGTGAACGCTGAAGCTTTCTTT. This rearrangement joins TRBV11-3 to TRBJ1-1, with D unclear. Germline CDR1 and CDR2: SGHNT and YENEEA. The CDR3 is made up of 14 amino acids.

The chain carries TRBV6-5 and TRBJ2-7; 8 nucleotides agree with TRBD1. The germline V gene encodes CDR1 MNHEY and CDR2 SVGAGI. The CDR3 consists of 15 residues. Trimming at V came to 4 bases and at J to 3 bases, leaving 8 bases not matched to a gene. CDR3 sequence: CASSFTGTGDYEQYF. Here the CDR3 DNA reads TGTGCCAGCAGTTTCACCGGGACAGGAGACTACGAGCAGTACTTC.

The genes are TRBV7-2 and TRBJ2-7; TRBD2 aligns across 10 bases. The ends lost 6 bases at V and 1 base at J; junction bases unmatched: 6. The CDR3 has 15 residues. CDR1 is SGHTA, CDR2 FQGNSA, per germline. CDR3 loop: CASRSGTSVSYEQYF. In nucleotides, the CDR3 is TGTGCCAGCAGGTCCGGGACTAGCGTTTCCTACGAGCAGTACTTC.

This clone was recorded only once. The chain links TRBV19 to TRBJ1-1; no definite D call. Germline V gene data show CDR1 as LNHDA and CDR2 as SQIVND (reference sequence). This CDR3 comprises 11 residues. Trimming shortened V by 9 bases and J by 1 base, and 6 bases separated the two germline ends. The chain's CDR3 is CASYGNTEAFF. CDR3 coding DNA: TGTGCCAGCTACGGGAACACTGAAGCTTTCTTT.

The V and J genes are TRBV10-3 and TRBJ2-5, with D perhaps TRBD2 (5 bases). Germline CDR1 and CDR2: ENHRY and SYGVKD. Trimming shortened V by 0 bases and J by 4 bases, and 9 bases separated the two germline ends. There are 14 residues in the CDR3. The CDR3 is CAISESSLAETQYF. As DNA, the CDR3 is TGTGCCATCAGTGAGTCAAGTCTAGCAGAGACCCAGTACTTC.

The genes are TRBV18 and TRBJ1-1; 11 bases match TRBD1. V lost 4 bases and J lost 1; bases outside the gene matches: 2. Germline V gene data show CDR1 as KGHSH and CDR2 as LQKENI. The CDR3 covers 15 residues. DNA for the CDR3: TGTGCCAGCTCACTCGGGACAGGGGGGAACACTGAAGCTTTCTTT. As protein: CASSLGTGGNTEAFF.

The rearrangement uses TRBV29-1 and TRBJ1-1; TRBD1 agrees at 8 bases. The CDR3 covers 14 residues. Germline V CDR1 and CDR2: SQVTM, ANQGSEA. Trimming at V came to 6 bases and at J to 7 bases, leaving 13 bases not matched to a gene. CDR3 nucleotides: TGCAGCGTCGTATCGCTAGGACAGGGCCTTGAAGCTTTCTTT. It specifies CSVVSLGQGLEAFF.

The chain links TRBV11-2 to TRBJ2-1; D is perhaps TRBD2 (5 bases). The V gene's germline CDR1 is SGHAT and CDR2 FQNNGV. V lost 2 bases and J 10 bases, leaving 15 bases between the germline ends. This CDR3 region has 14 residues. CDR3 loop: CASSLRPFGEEQFF. The CDR3, as DNA: TGTGCCAGCAGCTTAAGGCCTTTTGGGGAGGAGCAGTTCTTC.

The V and J genes are TRBV2 and TRBJ2-1, with 9 nucleotides matching TRBD2. CDR3 length equals 15 residues. Germline CDR1 is SNHLY and CDR2 is FYNNEI. Trimming cost V 3 bases and J 5 bases; bases outside gene matches: 5. CDR3 in DNA: TGTGCCAGCAGTGAGGGACTAGCAACAAACAATGAGCAGTTCTTC. Its translation is CASSEGLATNNEQFF. Looking up the rest from reference TRBV2 and TRBJ2-1 gives the full variable domain: EPEVTQTPSHQVTQMGQEVILRCVPISNHLYFYWYRQILGQKVEFLVSFYNNEISEKSEIFDDQFSVERPDGSNFTLKIRSTKLEDSAMYFCASSEGLATNNEQFFGPGTRLTVL.

This rearrangement joins TRBV12-5 to TRBJ2-5; no clear D gene. V was shortened by 1 base and J by 2 bases, with 11 bases between the two germline ends. Germline-derived CDR1 and CDR2 are LGHNT and FRNRAP. This CDR3 region has 15 residues. The CDR3 sequence is CASGLALQLQETQYF. The CDR3 nucleotides read TGTGCTAGTGGTTTGGCGCTGCAACTACAAGAGACCCAGTACTTC. Looking up the rest from reference TRBV12-5 and TRBJ2-5 gives the full variable domain: DARVTQTPRHKVTEMGQEVTMRCQPILGHNTVFWYRQTMMQGLELLAYFRNRAPLDDSGMPKDRFSAEMPDATLATLKIQPSEPRDSAVYFCASGLALQLQETQYFGPGTRLLVL.

This chain joins TRBV2 and TRBJ2-7; D is possibly TRBD1 (7 bases). The length of the CDR3 is 14 residues. The germline V and J ends were trimmed by 6 bases and 7 bases, with 19 bases remaining between them. Germline CDR1 is SNHLY and CDR2 is FYNNEI. The CDR3, as DNA: TGTGCCAGCAGCGACAGAGGCAGGGGGGTAGAGCAGTACTTC. Amino acid sequence: CASSDRGRGVEQYF.

The chain couples TRBV6-4 to TRBJ2-5, with 11 bases aligning to TRBD2. The CDR3 runs 15 residues. Germline values: CDR1 MRHNA, CDR2 SNTAGT. V was clipped by 5 bases and J by 4 bases; unmatched bases: 6. The CDR3 sequence is CASSPPTSGVETQYF. The CDR3 DNA is TGTGCCAGCAGTCCCCCGACTAGCGGGGTAGAGACCCAGTACTTC.

The chain has TRBV11-3 and TRBJ2-7, with D perhaps TRBD2 (5 bases). The CDR3 extends over 14 amino acids. CDR1 and CDR2 (germline): SGHNT, YENEEA. The V end was cut by 1 base, the J end by 2 bases, with 9 bases between. The CDR3, as DNA: TGTGCCAGCAGCTTAGGCGGGCTTACCTACGAGCAGTACTTC. Translation gives CASSLGGLTYEQYF.

The V and J genes are TRBV5-1 and TRBJ1-3; D gene unclear. The CDR3 runs to 14 residues. Per the germline V gene, CDR1 is SGHRS and CDR2 is YFSETQ. Trimming took 0 bases from V and 0 from J, leaving 4 bases between them. CDR3 DNA: TGCGCCAGCAGCTTGGGTCACTCTGGAAACACCATATATTTT. This translates into CASSLGHSGNTIYF.

This rearrangement joins TRBV6-5 to TRBJ1-1; D unclear. The germline gives CDR1 MNHEY, CDR2 SVGAGI. Trimming took off 10 bases at V and 1 base at J, with 16 bases between the two ends. This CDR3 has 14 amino acids. This CDR3 reads CATRWAQQNTEAFF. The CDR3, as DNA: TGTGCCACACGGTGGGCCCAACAGAACACTGAAGCTTTCTTT.

The chain has TRBV11-2 and TRBJ2-7, with D tentatively TRBD1 (6 bases). Trimming stripped 0 bases from V and 6 bases from J, with 12 bases between. Germline values: CDR1 SGHAT, CDR2 FQNNGV. This CDR3 contains 14 residues. CDR3 nucleotides: TGTGCCAGCAGCTTAGAGATGGGGGCCGGCGAGCAGTACTTC. Protein sequence: CASSLEMGAGEQYF.

The count of this clone is one. The chain is built from TRBV28 and TRBJ2-4, with TRBD2 matching 9 bases. With 10 bases clipped from V and 6 bases from J, the junction kept 10 bases outside the gene matches. This CDR3 comprises 14 residues. The germline gives CDR1 MDHEN, CDR2 SYDVKM. CDR3 in amino acids: CATYRRGGGNIQYF. As DNA, the CDR3 is TGTGCCACCTACCGGCGGGGGGGCGGAAACATTCAGTACTTC.

In DNA form, the CDR3 reads TGTGCCAGCAGCTTAGCGGGCGACTATGGCTACACCTTC. Residues: CASSLAGDYGYTF. The chain has TRBV7-2 and TRBJ1-2; D is uncertain. With 0 bases removed from V and 3 bases from J, the gap between germline ends came to 5 bases. This CDR3 region has 13 residues. Per germline, CDR1 SGHTA and CDR2 FQGNSA.

The chain joins TRBV27 to TRBJ2-3, with 8 bases aligning to TRBD2. The trim removed 1 base at V and 2 bases at J, leaving 8 bases unmatched. The germline CDR1 and CDR2 sequences are MNHEY and SMNVEV (reference sequence). This CDR3 has 17 residues. For the CDR3, the DNA is TGTGCCAGCAGTTTATGGAGTAGCGGGGCCTTCACAGATACGCAGTATTTT. Its protein product is CASSLWSSGAFTDTQYF.

On this clone itself: One end of the junction is discordant with germline, which a read error may explain. The chain has TRBV18 and TRBJ1-2; D gene unclear. CDR3 size: 13 residues. In germline, CDR1 is KGHSH, CDR2 LQKENI. The CDR3 here is CASSPPYTGLRLF. The CDR3 nucleotides are TGTGCCAGCTCACCACCCTATACCGGGTTAAGGCTCTTC.

The chain carries TRBV7-6 and TRBJ2-2; no reliable D call. Germline V gives CDR1 SGHVS, CDR2 FNYEAQ. The V and J ends lost 1 base and 5 bases respectively, with 5 bases between them. The CDR3 length is 13 residues. Here the CDR3 DNA reads TGTGCCAGCAGCTTAGACACAACCGGGGAGCTGTTTTTT. Its translation is CASSLDTTGELFF.

The chain joins TRBV4-2 to TRBJ2-3; 15 bases are a match to TRBD2. V dropped 4 bases and J dropped 1; count of bases not matched to a gene: 6. The CDR3 loop spans 18 amino acids. CDR1 is LGHNA and CDR2 is YNFKEQ in the germline V gene. CDR3 in amino acids: CASSLGTSGGIRTDTQYF. For the CDR3, the DNA is TGTGCCAGCAGCCTCGGGACTAGCGGGGGGATACGCACAGATACGCAGTATTTT.

This clone was recorded only once. This chain uses TRBV2 with TRBJ2-5, with 7 positions matching TRBD2. This CDR3 comprises 15 residues. Germline V gene lookup returns CDR1 SNHLY and CDR2 FYNNEI. V shed 4 bases, J shed 5 bases, and the junction held 10 bases outside the gene matches. The CDR3 nucleotides read TGTGCCAGCAGTGGGACTAGTAACGGGTGGGAGACCCAGTACTTC. Its translation is CASSGTSNGWETQYF.

The chain carries TRBV2 and TRBJ1-1; TRBD1 aligns across 7 bases. The germline gives CDR1 SNHLY, CDR2 FYNNEI. V lost 8 bases to trimming and J lost 1 base; unmatched junction nucleotides: 4. The CDR3 loop spans 13 amino acids. CDR3 amino acids: CASPPGGNTEAFF. DNA for the CDR3: TGTGCCAGCCCTCCAGGGGGGAACACTGAAGCTTTCTTT.